A few counts support the clone carrying this T cell receptor (beta chain). Its target is unknown. This specimen comes from a study of T cells after yellow fever vaccination. For the study at large: SMART-Seq v4 Ultra Low Input served to prepare low-cell-number fractions. Findings and limits, study-wide: Abundant clonotypes from the bulk population could get into FACS-sorted repertoires as contaminants.

J was trimmed by 2 bases and V by 6 bases; bases with no gene match: 4. The CDR3 consists of 14 residues. Germline loops: CDR1 MNHNS, CDR2 SASEGT. In making TCR cDNA, 5'RACE template switching added a universal primer site and UMIs to it. MiXCR, run by TCRdb on the 5' RACE reads, gives a single entry per CDR3 protein. The data hold around 180,000 distinct CDR3 sequences, with approximately 6.2% observed a single time. Specimen: CD4+ T cells sorted from PBMCs, collected on the day of the first yellow fever vaccination. This chain uses TRBV6-1 with TRBJ2-3; 8 bases are a match to TRBD2. The sequence was collected from a man in his late teens or twenties who received the YFV17D yellow fever vaccine. CDR3 protein: CASSWTSNTDTQYF. The CDR3 DNA follows: TGTGCCAGCAGCTGGACTAGCAACACAGATACGCAGTATTTT.